This section outlines one TCR beta chain sequence together with its context. This record belongs to a study of preoperative IRX-2 immunotherapy in early breast cancer. Clones were read by immunoSEQ multiplex PCR, and TCRdb kept only the in-frame ones, dropping some. Of under 30,000 clones in the sample, 70% to 90% were seen once. Treatment in this sample: preoperative locoregional IRX-2 cytokine immunotherapy. Patients received preoperative, locoregional IRX-2 cytokine immunotherapy in a phase Ib study. CDR3 length equals 17 residues. The V gene end was trimmed by 1 base and the J gene end by 4 bases; junction bases not matched to a gene: 7. The germline V gene has CDR1 LNHDA and CDR2 SQIVND (reference sequence).

The chain employs TRBV19 and TRBJ2-6, with TRBD1 matching 7 bases. The clonotype comes from a human donor with breast cancer. The starting material was tumor tissue, obtained after IRX-2 immunotherapy. The CDR3 reads CASSIGLRGLGANVLTF. CDR3 nucleotides: TGTGCCAGTAGTATAGGGTTAAGGGGGCTCGGGGCCAACGTCCTGACTTTC.